What follows are 26 T cell receptor beta chains derived from one specimen sequenced in a study of T cells in Graves' hyperthyroidism and ophthalmopathy. From RNA transcripts, TCR beta CDR3 regions were amplified. HTBI primers were employed in a first-round RT-PCR of the TCR CDR3. TCRdb reprocessed the multiplex PCR reads with MiXCR, giving one entry per CDR3 protein. The repertoire holds roughly 24,000 distinct CDR3 sequences, around 40% seen once, with about 9.3% in the top ten. Sequences were obtained from blood. Receptors were obtained from a woman aged 25 to 45 with Graves' hyperthyroidism.

This clonotype came up many times. The chain's CDR3 is CASRIKGLYTDTQYF. DNA of the CDR3: TGCGCCAGCAGAATTAAAGGACTGTACACAGATACGCAGTATTTT. This sequence joins TRBV5-1 and TRBJ2-3, with D tentatively TRBD2 (5 bases). CDR3 length: 15 residues. The V end was cut by 5 bases, the J end by 2 bases, with 15 bases between. Germline V gives CDR1 SGHRS, CDR2 YFSETQ.

This clonotype was picked up many times. The rearrangement uses TRBV28 and TRBJ1-5, with unresolved D. This CDR3 comprises 11 residues. V lost 4 bases to trimming and J lost 6 bases, with 4 bases between them. Germline loops: CDR1 MDHEN, CDR2 SYDVKM. The CDR3 DNA reads as TGTGCCAGCAGTTCTCGTCAGCCCCAGCATTTT. Amino acids: CASSSRQPQHF.

In this sample, this clonotype turned up many times. The chain joins TRBV5-6 to TRBJ2-7; 8 nucleotides agree with TRBD2. This CDR3 has 15 residues. The V segment lost 4 bases and the J segment 4 bases; nucleotides outside the gene matches: 10. Germline CDR1 SGHDT, CDR2 YYEEEE. The CDR3: CASSPGGAVPYEQYF. The CDR3 DNA reads as TGTGCCAGCAGCCCGGGAGGGGCTGTCCCGTACGAGCAGTACTTC. Filled out from reference TRBV5-6 and TRBJ2-7, the complete variable domain reads DAGVTQSPTHLIKTRGQQVTLRCSPKSGHDTVSWYQQALGQGPQFIFQYYEEEERQRGNFPDRFSGHQFPNYSSELNVNALLLGDSALYLCASSPGGAVPYEQYFGPGTRLTVT.

On this clonotype: The CDR3 end shows no conserved phenylalanine or tryptophan, and so a read error is likely. The chain has TRBV12-3 or TRBV12-4 and TRBJ2-2, with a tentative D call TRBD2 (5 bases). The CDR3 spans 12 residues. V gave up 8 bases and J gave up 6 bases, with 10 bases separating them. CDR3 in DNA: TGTGCCAGCGGTACAGCGGCCGGGGAGCTGTTTCTT. Translating gives CASGTAAGELFL.

The chain has TRBV20-1 and TRBJ1-5; D is unclear. The V end lost 0 bases, the J end lost 9 bases, and 3 bases lay between the germline ends. Germline V gene data show CDR1 as DFQATT and CDR2 as SNEGSKA (reference sequence). The CDR3 loop spans 10 amino acids. This chain's CDR3 is CSARDMPQHF. Here the CDR3 DNA reads TGCAGTGCTAGAGACATGCCCCAGCATTTT.

Many counts were recorded for this clonotype. V gene TRBV20-1 combines with J gene TRBJ1-1; 7 nucleotides align to TRBD1. This CDR3 has 15 amino acids. Per the germline V gene, CDR1 is DFQATT and CDR2 is SNEGSKA (reference sequence). The V segment lost 5 bases and the J segment 2 bases; nucleotides outside the gene matches: 11. In nucleotides, the CDR3 is TGCAGTGCTCTGATTCGACAGGGAGGAAACACTGAAGCTTTCTTT. Translation gives CSALIRQGGNTEAFF.

This clonotype was seen only once. The junction differs from germline at one of its ends, possibly a read error. The genes are TRBV10-1 and TRBJ2-1; tentatively, D is TRBD2 (5 bases). The germline gives CDR1 WNHNN, CDR2 SYGVQD (reference sequence). This CDR3 spans 12 amino acids. CDR3 sequence reads: CASSTSGDEQLF. CDR3 coding DNA: TGCGCAAGCAGTACTAGTGGCGATGAGCAGTTGTTC.

This clonotype has ten or more counts. Being one base from a much bigger clone, this may be a read error. This chain connects TRBV19 to TRBJ1-6; 10 positions agree with TRBD1. The J segment lost 13 bases and the V segment lost 4 bases, leaving 7 bases of the junction unmatched. This CDR3 spans 14 amino acids. CDR1 is LNHDA, CDR2 SQIVND, per germline (reference sequence). The DNA of the CDR3 is TGTGCCAGTAGTAACGGGACAGGGGCCTTTCCCCTCCACTTT. It yields the protein CASSNGTGAFPLHF.

The rearrangement joins TRBV5-6 to TRBJ2-7, with 8 bases matching TRBD2. J lost 7 bases, V lost 7 bases, and 16 bases had no gene match. In germline, CDR1 is SGHDT, CDR2 YYEEEE. The CDR3 has 15 residues. The CDR3 DNA reads TGTGCCAGCGGCCCGGGAGGGGCTGTCCCGTATGAGCAGTACTTC. Its protein product is CASGPGGAVPYEQYF. The complete variable domain, with remaining parts taken from reference TRBV5-6 and TRBJ2-7, reads DAGVTQSPTHLIKTRGQQVTLRCSPKSGHDTVSWYQQALGQGPQFIFQYYEEEERQRGNFPDRFSGHQFPNYSSELNVNALLLGDSALYLCASGPGGAVPYEQYFGPGTRLTVT.

In its sample, this clonotype ranks as medium-sized. The chain carries TRBV10-1 and TRBJ2-7; D gene uncertain. The CDR3 runs 14 residues. Germline V gene lookup returns CDR1 WNHNN and CDR2 SYGVQD (reference sequence). Trimming shortened V by 2 bases and J by 4 bases, and 12 bases separated the two germline ends. Here the CDR3 reads CASSERYSTYEQYF. The CDR3 DNA reads TGCGCCAGCAGTGAGAGGTACAGCACGTACGAGCAGTACTTC.

The chain uses TRBV29-1 and TRBJ2-1, with D perhaps matching TRBD2 (5 bases). This CDR3 spans 12 amino acids. Looked up from germline, CDR1 is SQVTM and CDR2 is ANQGSEA. The CDR3 here is CSDDQADNEQFF. The CDR3 bases are TGCAGTGATGATCAAGCGGACAATGAGCAGTTCTTC.

In this sample, this clonotype turned up many times. J is TRBJ2-5 and V is TRBV18; no clear D gene. The CDR3 runs 14 residues. V shed 5 bases and J shed 1 base, with 11 bases lying between them. The V gene's germline CDR1 is KGHSH and CDR2 LQKENI. The CDR3 is CASSVAGFQETQYF. CDR3 bases: TGTGCCAGCTCAGTGGCAGGATTCCAAGAGACCCAGTACTTC.

This clonotype is medium-sized within its sample. This chain links TRBV20-1 with TRBJ1-2, with 7 bases that match TRBD1. Germline assignment: CDR1 DFQATT and CDR2 SNEGSKA (reference sequence). The CDR3 extends over 14 amino acids. J lost 0 bases, V lost 4 bases, and 5 bases had no gene match. CDR3 sequence (DNA): TGCAGTGCTAATAGACAGGGACCTAACTATGGCTACACCTTC. This translates into CSANRQGPNYGYTF.

The gene calls are TRBV5-4 and TRBJ1-1, with D unclear. The CDR3 extends over 14 amino acids. The V end was cut by 4 bases, the J end by 5 bases, with 15 bases between. Germline lookup yields CDR1 SGHNT and CDR2 YYREEE (reference sequence). This CDR3 reads CASSPAPGWTEAFF. CDR3 bases: TGTGCCAGCAGCCCCGCCCCGGGTTGGACTGAAGCTTTCTTT.

By sample share, this clonotype is medium-sized. This sequence joins TRBV2 and TRBJ2-5; D is unclear. There are 11 residues in the CDR3. V lost 8 bases to trimming and J lost 5 bases, with 9 bases between them. CDR1 and CDR2 (germline): SNHLY, FYNNEI. Written as DNA, the CDR3 is TGTGCCAGCGGGTGGACGGAGACCCAGTACTTC. Its protein product is CASGWTETQYF. Based on the CDR3 plus reference TRBV2 and TRBJ2-5, the full variable domain is EPEVTQTPSHQVTQMGQEVILRCVPISNHLYFYWYRQILGQKVEFLVSFYNNEISEKSEIFDDQFSVERPDGSNFTLKIRSTKLEDSAMYFCASGWTETQYFGPGTRLLVL.

Concerning this clonotype itself: The CDR3 end shows no conserved phenylalanine or tryptophan, and so a read error is likely. V and J are TRBV2 and TRBJ2-4; D might be TRBD1 (5 bases). The length of the CDR3 is 13 residues. Germline V lookup: CDR1 SNHLY, CDR2 FYNNEI. The DNA of the CDR3 is TGTGCCATCTCAGGGAAAGCCAAAAGCATTCAGTACTCC. It is translated as CAISGKAKSIQYS.

This clonotype was counted at least ten times. The CDR3 reads CASNLQGEAGELFF. The CDR3, as DNA: TGTGCCAGCAATCTACAGGGGGAAGCCGGGGAGCTGTTTTTT. This rearrangement joins TRBV6-1 to TRBJ2-2, with TRBD1 matching over 8 bases. Trimming took 7 bases from V and 6 from J; bases not matched to a gene: 7. Germline lookup yields CDR1 MNHNS and CDR2 SASEGT. This CDR3 has 14 residues.

This clonotype has a count of ten or more. This rearrangement joins TRBV27 to TRBJ1-2; D not resolved. CDR1 MNHEY and CDR2 SMNVEV come from the germline V gene (reference sequence). The V end was cut by 3 bases, the J end by 1 base, with 15 bases between. The CDR3 spans 16 residues. The CDR3 reads CASSFLPTTRNYGYTF. The CDR3 DNA sequence: TGTGCCAGCAGTTTTTTACCGACGACTCGTAACTATGGCTACACCTTC.

This sequence joins TRBV7-2 and TRBJ2-3; no reliable D call. Trimming left V 6 bases short and J 0 bases short, with 7 bases between. Germline values: CDR1 SGHTA, CDR2 FQGNSA. The CDR3 sequence is 13 residues long. In nucleotides, the CDR3 is TGTGCCAGCAGTCTATCTAGCACAGATACGCAGTATTTT. Its protein product is CASSLSSTDTQYF.

By its share, this clonotype is large (0.1 to 1%). The J gene is TRBJ2-2, the V gene TRBV2, with TRBD2 identical over 14 bases. V shed 8 bases and J 1 base; nucleotides not matched to a gene: 9. Germline CDR1 and CDR2: SNHLY and FYNNEI. CDR3 length: 18 residues. The CDR3 protein is CASGGTSGRWVNTGELFF. As DNA, the CDR3 is TGTGCCAGCGGAGGGACTAGCGGGAGATGGGTGAACACCGGGGAGCTGTTTTTT.

The chain has TRBV6-6 and TRBJ2-7; no definite D call. Germline V lookup: CDR1 MNHNY, CDR2 SVGAGI (reference sequence). CDR3 length equals 13 residues. Trimming pared 6 bases from V and 3 bases from J, leaving 12 bases between. CDR3 residues: CASSSPAVYEQYF. The CDR3 DNA is TGTGCCAGCAGCTCCCCCGCGGTCTACGAGCAGTACTTC.

This clonotype was seen once. J is TRBJ1-4 and V is TRBV25-1; D remains ambiguous. The germline V gene encodes CDR1 MGHDK and CDR2 SYGVNS. V lost 4 bases, J lost 0 bases, and 6 bases lay in between. The CDR3 has 14 residues. In nucleotides, the CDR3 is TGTGCCAGCAGTGTATTCGCAACTAATGAAAAACTGTTTTTT. Translation gives CASSVFATNEKLFF.

V and J are TRBV20-1 and TRBJ1-6; D gene unclear. The CDR3 has 12 residues. The V gene's germline CDR1 is DFQATT and CDR2 SNEGSKA (reference sequence). V dropped 4 bases and J dropped 3 bases, with 4 bases sitting between them. This CDR3 reads CSAKVYNSPLHF. CDR3 bases: TGCAGTGCTAAGGTCTATAATTCACCCCTCCACTTT.

This clonotype was counted ten times or more. V and J are TRBV9 and TRBJ2-3, with 8 bases lining up with TRBD2. This CDR3 contains 16 residues. Germline values: CDR1 SGDLS, CDR2 YYNGEE. V trimming: 2 bases; J trimming: 1 base; junction bases outside the gene matches: 6. Here the CDR3 reads CASSVERERGTDTQYF. The DNA for the CDR3 is TGTGCCAGCAGCGTGGAGCGGGAGAGGGGCACAGATACGCAGTATTTT. The variable domain in full, completed from reference TRBV9 and TRBJ2-3, reads DSGVTQTPKHLITATGQRVTLRCSPRSGDLSVYWYQQSLDQGLQFLIQYYNGEERAKGNILERFSAQQFPDLHSELNLSSLELGDSALYFCASSVERERGTDTQYFGPGTRLTVL.

As concerns this clonotype: A much larger clone sits a single nucleotide away, making a read error possible. This chain uses TRBV28 with TRBJ1-2, with 7 bases lining up with TRBD1. CDR3 length equals 14 residues. V dropped 8 bases and J dropped 7; count of bases not matched to a gene: 13. Per germline, CDR1 MDHEN and CDR2 SYDVKM. Here the CDR3 DNA reads TGTGCCAGCGGCCCCCCCCAGGGGGTTGGTGGCTACACCTTC. It encodes CASGPPQGVGGYTF.

The CDR3 DNA sequence: TGCAGTGCCACCGGCATTAGGGGGCCTGAGCAGTTCTTC. This gives the protein CSATGIRGPEQFF. J is TRBJ2-1 and V is TRBV20-1; 7 nucleotides align to TRBD1. V shed 6 bases and J 9 bases; nucleotides not matched to a gene: 11. The CDR3 is made up of 13 amino acids. CDR1 and CDR2 from the germline V gene are DFQATT and SNEGSKA (reference sequence).